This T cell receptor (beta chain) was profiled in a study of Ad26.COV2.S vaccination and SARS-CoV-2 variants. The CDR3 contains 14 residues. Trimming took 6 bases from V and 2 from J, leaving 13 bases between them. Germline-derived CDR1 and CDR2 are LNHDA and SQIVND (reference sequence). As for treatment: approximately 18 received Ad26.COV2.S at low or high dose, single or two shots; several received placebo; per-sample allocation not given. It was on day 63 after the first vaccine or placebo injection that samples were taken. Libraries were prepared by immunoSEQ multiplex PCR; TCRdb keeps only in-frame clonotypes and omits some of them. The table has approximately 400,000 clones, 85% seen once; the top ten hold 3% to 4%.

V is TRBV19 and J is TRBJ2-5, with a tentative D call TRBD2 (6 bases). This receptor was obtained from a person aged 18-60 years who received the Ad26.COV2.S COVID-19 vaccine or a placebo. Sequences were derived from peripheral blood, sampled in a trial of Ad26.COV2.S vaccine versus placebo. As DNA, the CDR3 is TGTGCCAGTAGAGACCTCGGGGGTCAAGAGACCCAGTACTTC. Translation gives CASRDLGGQETQYF.